This T cell receptor beta chain stems from a study of cytomegalovirus exposure and HLA in healthy donors. Study-wide findings and caveats: Researchers reported in a later analysis that a missense DCLRE1C variant was tied to TCR beta V- and J-gene trimming. Follow-up analysis seemed to connect common viral pathogens with several of the most significant clusters identified.

The CDR3 covers 17 residues. Looked up from germline, CDR1 is MNHEY and CDR2 is SMNVEV (reference sequence). V dropped 2 bases and J dropped 3; count of bases not matched to a gene: 13. Worth noting for this clone: Its antigen is not known.

The PCR was carried out with 60 Vbeta primers and 13 Jbeta primers. Method: immunoSEQ multiplex PCR; TCRdb's copy keeps in-frame clones and lacks some. The top ten hold less than 2.5% of the sample, which has some 150,000 clones, around three quarters seen once. The TCR was taken from a woman between 45 and 65 years old in good health and CMV-seronegative. The chain links TRBV27 to TRBJ2-7, with 7 bases matching TRBD1. Sample: PBMCs. Here the CDR3 DNA reads TGTGCCAGCAGTTTAAACCCGCCGGCAGGGGGTTTCTACGAGCAGTACTTC. Protein sequence: CASSLNPPAGGFYEQYF.